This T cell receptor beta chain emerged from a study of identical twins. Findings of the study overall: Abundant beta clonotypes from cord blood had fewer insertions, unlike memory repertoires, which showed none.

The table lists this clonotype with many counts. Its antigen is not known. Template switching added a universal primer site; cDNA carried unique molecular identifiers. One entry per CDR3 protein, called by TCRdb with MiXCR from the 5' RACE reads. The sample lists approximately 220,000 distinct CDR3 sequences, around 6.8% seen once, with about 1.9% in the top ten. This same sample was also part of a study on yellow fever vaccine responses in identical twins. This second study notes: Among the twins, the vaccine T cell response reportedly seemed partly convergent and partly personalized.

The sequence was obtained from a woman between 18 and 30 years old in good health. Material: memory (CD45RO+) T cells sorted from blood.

CDR3 sequence (DNA): TGCGCCAGCAGCTTTGTCACAGCTCCGGCCGGGGAGCTGTTTTTT. Amino acids: CASSFVTAPAGELFF. The chain is built from TRBV5-1 and TRBJ2-2; no clear D. This CDR3 comprises 15 residues. Germline loops: CDR1 SGHRS, CDR2 YFSETQ. V lost 2 bases and J lost 6, with 14 bases in between.